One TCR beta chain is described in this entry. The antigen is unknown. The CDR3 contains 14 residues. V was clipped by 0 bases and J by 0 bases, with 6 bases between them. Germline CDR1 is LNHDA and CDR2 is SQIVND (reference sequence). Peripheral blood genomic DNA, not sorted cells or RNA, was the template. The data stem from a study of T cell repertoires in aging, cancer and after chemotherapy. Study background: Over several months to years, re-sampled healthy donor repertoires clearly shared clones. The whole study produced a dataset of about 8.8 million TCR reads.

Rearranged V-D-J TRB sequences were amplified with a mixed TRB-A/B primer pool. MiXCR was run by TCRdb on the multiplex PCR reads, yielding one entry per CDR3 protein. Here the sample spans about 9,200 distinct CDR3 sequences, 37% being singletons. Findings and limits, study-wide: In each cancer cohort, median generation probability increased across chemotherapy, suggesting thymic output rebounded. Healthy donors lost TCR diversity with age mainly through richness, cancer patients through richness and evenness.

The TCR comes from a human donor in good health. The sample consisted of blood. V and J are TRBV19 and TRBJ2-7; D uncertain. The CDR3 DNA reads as TGTGCCAGTAGTATAGAGGTCAACTCCTACGAGCAGTACTTC. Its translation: CASSIEVNSYEQYF.